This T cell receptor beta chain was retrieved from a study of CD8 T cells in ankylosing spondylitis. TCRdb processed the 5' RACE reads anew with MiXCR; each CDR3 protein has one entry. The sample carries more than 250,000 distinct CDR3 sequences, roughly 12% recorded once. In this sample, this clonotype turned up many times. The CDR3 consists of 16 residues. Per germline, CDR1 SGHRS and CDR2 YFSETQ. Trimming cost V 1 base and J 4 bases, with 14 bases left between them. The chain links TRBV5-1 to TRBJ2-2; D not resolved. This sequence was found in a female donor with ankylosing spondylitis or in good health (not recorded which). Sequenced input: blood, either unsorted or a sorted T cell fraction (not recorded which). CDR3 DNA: TGCGCCAGCAGCTTGCTCGGCAGTCGGCCCACCGGGGAGCTGTTTTTT. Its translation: CASSLLGSRPTGELFF.